This T cell receptor (beta chain) was sequenced during a study of cytomegalovirus exposure and HLA in healthy donors. Germline-derived CDR1 and CDR2 are LNHDA and SQIVND (reference sequence). The CDR3 runs 14 residues. V lost 4 bases and J 1 base, leaving 10 bases between the germline ends. Points from the study as a whole: Associated with cytomegalovirus, according to the listing, were fewer than 200 TCR beta chains.

Researchers ran the PCR with 60 Vbeta and 13 Jbeta primers. Profiling relied on immunoSEQ multiplex PCR, and the TCRdb table lists in-frame clones only, not all of them. The repertoire includes 95,000 to 130,000 clones, around a tenth of them detected once, and less than 4% sits in the top ten. For this clone: What it binds is not known.

This rearrangement joins TRBV19 to TRBJ2-5; D may be TRBD1 (5 bases). The receptor was derived from a man under 40 in good health and CMV-seronegative. Sequencing was done on a sample of PBMCs. The CDR3 DNA follows: TGTGCCAGTAGTAAAGGGGCAGCCCAAGAGACCCAGTACTTC. It translates to CASSKGAAQETQYF.